The 7 T cell receptor beta chains reported below all come from one sample, sequenced in a study of CD8+CD57+ T cells in acquired aplastic anemia. The template used for profiling TCR beta VDJ and CDR3 was genomic DNA. TCRdb analysed the reads with MiXCR anew, one entry per CDR3 protein. The sample records more than 150,000 distinct CDR3 sequences, about 50% being singletons. Only patients with CD8+CD57+ cell expansion on flow cytometry were chosen for sequencing. The sample taken for sequencing was sorted CD4+, CD8+, or CD8+CD57+ T cells (not recorded which) from PBMCs. These receptors all come from a human donor with aplastic anemia.

This clonotype has a count of ten or more. The chain combines TRBV19 with TRBJ2-3, with 7 bases that match TRBD2. Germline V CDR1 and CDR2: LNHDA, SQIVND (reference sequence). There are 14 residues in the CDR3. V gave up 8 bases and J gave up 4 bases; unmatched junction bases: 9. As DNA, the CDR3 is TGTGCCAGTCGATTATGGGGGGGTGCAGATACGCAGTATTTT. Its protein product is CASRLWGGADTQYF.

The table lists this clonotype with a count of one. CDR3 sequence: CSARDYGLAGVLQETQYF. DNA of the CDR3: TGCAGTGCTAGAGATTATGGACTAGCGGGGGTCCTTCAAGAGACCCAGTACTTC. The genes are TRBV20-1 and TRBJ2-5; 13 bases agree with TRBD2. Per the germline V gene, CDR1 is DFQATT and CDR2 is SNEGSKA (reference sequence). This CDR3 has 18 amino acids. Unmatched junction bases numbered 9, after V lost 0 bases and J lost 2 bases.

J is TRBJ2-7 and V is TRBV2; 7 bases map to TRBD2. J lost 5 bases, V lost 3 bases, and 10 bases had no gene match. This CDR3 has 15 amino acids. CDR1 and CDR2 from the germline V gene are SNHLY and FYNNEI. The CDR3 DNA follows: TGTGCCAGCAGTGACCCAGCGGGGAAGGGTAACGAGCAGTACTTC. Its protein product is CASSDPAGKGNEQYF.

In this sample, this clonotype turned up many times. The chain recombines TRBV4-2 with TRBJ2-7; 9 nucleotides align to TRBD2. The V gene's germline CDR1 is LGHNA and CDR2 YNFKEQ. This CDR3 spans 16 amino acids. V lost 0 bases to trimming and J lost 5 bases; unmatched junction nucleotides: 8. CDR3 coding DNA: TGTGCCAGCAGCCAAGATGTACGGAGCGGGGGGAACGAGCAGTACTTC. Translating gives CASSQDVRSGGNEQYF.

The genes are TRBV27 and TRBJ1-1, with 11 bases that match TRBD1. Germline CDR1 MNHEY, CDR2 SMNVEV (reference sequence). Losses at the gene ends were 4 bases for V and 1 base for J; bases not matched to a gene: 8. CDR3 length: 17 amino acids. CDR3 sequence reads: CASSSRTGGAENTEAFF. Here the CDR3 DNA reads TGTGCCAGCAGTTCCCGGACAGGGGGCGCGGAGAACACTGAAGCTTTCTTT.

The V gene is TRBV7-1, the J gene TRBJ2-7, with D perhaps matching TRBD1 or TRBD2 (6 bases each). TRBV7-1 is an ORF, and what it does is uncertain. CDR3 length: 19 residues. V was trimmed by 5 bases and J by 4 bases, leaving 30 bases between them. The CDR3 DNA reads as TGTGCCAGCAGCCCCGTAACTGGGGGCGAGAGTCTAGCGAGATACGAGCAGTACTTC. This sequence encodes CASSPVTGGESLARYEQYF.

This clonotype came up many times. V is TRBV7-9 and J is TRBJ1-2, with D unclear. Trimming shortened V by 5 bases and J by 4 bases, and 11 bases separated the two germline ends. The V gene's germline CDR1 is SEHNR and CDR2 FQNEAQ (reference sequence). The CDR3 is 13 amino acids. In nucleotides, the CDR3 is TGTGCCAGCAGCGTCGGTGGGGTCTATGGCTACACCTTC. This codes for CASSVGGVYGYTF. Full variable domain (remainder filled in from reference TRBV7-9 and TRBJ1-2): DTGVSQNPRHKITKRGQNVTFRCDPISEHNRLYWYRQTLGQGPEFLTYFQNEAQLEKSRLLSDRFSAERPKGSFSTLEIQRTEQGDSAMYLCASSVGGVYGYTFGSGTRLTVV.